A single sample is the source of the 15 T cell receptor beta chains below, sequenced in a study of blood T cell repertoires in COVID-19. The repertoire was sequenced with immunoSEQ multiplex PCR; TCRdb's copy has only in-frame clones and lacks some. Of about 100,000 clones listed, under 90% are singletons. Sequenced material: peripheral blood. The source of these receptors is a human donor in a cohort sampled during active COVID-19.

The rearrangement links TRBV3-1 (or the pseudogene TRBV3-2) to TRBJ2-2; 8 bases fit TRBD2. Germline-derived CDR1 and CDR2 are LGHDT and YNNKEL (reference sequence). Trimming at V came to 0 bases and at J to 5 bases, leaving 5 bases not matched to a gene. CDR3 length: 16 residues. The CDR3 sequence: CASSQEVLAGTGELFF. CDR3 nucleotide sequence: TGTGCCAGCAGCCAAGAGGTCCTAGCGGGTACCGGGGAGCTGTTTTTT.

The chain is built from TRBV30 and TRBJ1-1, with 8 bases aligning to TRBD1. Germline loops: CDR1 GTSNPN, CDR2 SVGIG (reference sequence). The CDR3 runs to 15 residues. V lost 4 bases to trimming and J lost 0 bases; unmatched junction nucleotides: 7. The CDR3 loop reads CAWMARGRVNTEAFF. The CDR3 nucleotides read TGTGCCTGGATGGCCAGGGGGCGAGTGAACACTGAAGCTTTCTTT.

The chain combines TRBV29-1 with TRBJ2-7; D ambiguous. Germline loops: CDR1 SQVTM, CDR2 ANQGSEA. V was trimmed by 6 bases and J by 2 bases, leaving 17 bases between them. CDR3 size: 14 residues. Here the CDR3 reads CSVTVRPQAYEQYF. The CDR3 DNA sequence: TGCAGCGTGACCGTGAGGCCGCAAGCCTACGAGCAGTACTTC.

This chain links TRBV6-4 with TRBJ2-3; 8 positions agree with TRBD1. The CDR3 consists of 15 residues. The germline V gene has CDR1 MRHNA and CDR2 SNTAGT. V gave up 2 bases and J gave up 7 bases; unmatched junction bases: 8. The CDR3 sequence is CASSDQAGGGHTQYF. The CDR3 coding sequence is TGTGCCAGCAGTGACCAGGCAGGGGGCGGGCATACGCAGTATTTT.

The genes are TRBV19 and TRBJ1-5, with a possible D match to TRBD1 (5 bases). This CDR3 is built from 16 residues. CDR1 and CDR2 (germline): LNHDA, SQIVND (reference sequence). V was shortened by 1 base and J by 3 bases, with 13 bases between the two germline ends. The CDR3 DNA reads TGTGCCAGTAGTATAGTCACAGGCCAGACCAATCAGCCCCAGCATTTT. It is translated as CASSIVTGQTNQPQHF.

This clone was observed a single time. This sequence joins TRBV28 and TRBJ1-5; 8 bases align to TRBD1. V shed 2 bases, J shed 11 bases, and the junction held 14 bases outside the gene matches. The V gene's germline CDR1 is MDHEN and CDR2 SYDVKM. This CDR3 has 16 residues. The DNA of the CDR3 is TGTGCCAGCAGTTTAGATACCGGGACAGGACTATTGACCCAGCATTTT. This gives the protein CASSLDTGTGLLTQHF.

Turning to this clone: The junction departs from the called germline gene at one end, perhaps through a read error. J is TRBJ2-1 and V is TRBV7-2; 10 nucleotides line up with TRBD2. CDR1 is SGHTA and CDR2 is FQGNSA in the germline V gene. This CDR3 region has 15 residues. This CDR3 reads CASRLGTSGANEQFF. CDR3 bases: TGTGCCAGCAGATTAGGTACTAGCGGGGCCAATGAGCAGTTCTTC.

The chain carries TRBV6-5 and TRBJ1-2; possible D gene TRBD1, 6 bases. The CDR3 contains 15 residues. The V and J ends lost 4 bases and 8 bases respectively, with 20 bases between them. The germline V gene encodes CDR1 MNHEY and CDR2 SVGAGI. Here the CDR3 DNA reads TGTGCCAGCAGTTCGGTACCCCCGGACAGCGAAGGCTACACCTTC. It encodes CASSSVPPDSEGYTF.

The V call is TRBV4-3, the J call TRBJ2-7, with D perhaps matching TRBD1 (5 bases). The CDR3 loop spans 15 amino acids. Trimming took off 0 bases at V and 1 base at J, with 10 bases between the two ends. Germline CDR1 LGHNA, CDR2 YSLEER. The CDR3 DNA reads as TGCGCCAGCAGCCAAGAAGCCAGGGCGTCCTACGAGCAGTACTTC. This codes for CASSQEARASYEQYF.

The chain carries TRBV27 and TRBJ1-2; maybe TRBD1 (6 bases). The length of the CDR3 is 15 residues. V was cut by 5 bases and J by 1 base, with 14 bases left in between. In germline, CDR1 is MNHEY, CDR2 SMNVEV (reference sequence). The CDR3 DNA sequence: TGTGCCAGCAGTCCAACAGACAGGCTTAACTATGGCTACACCTTC. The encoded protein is CASSPTDRLNYGYTF.

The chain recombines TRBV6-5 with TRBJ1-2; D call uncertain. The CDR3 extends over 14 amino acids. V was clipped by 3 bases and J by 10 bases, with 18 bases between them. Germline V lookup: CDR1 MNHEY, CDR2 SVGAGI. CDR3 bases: TGTGCCAGCAGTTATTCTCATCGACTGTTGACCTACACCTTC. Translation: CASSYSHRLLTYTF.

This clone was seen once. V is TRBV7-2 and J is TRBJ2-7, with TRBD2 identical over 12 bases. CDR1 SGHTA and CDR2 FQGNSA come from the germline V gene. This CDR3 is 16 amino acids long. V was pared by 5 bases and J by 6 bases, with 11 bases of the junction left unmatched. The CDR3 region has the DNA TGTGCCAGCAGCCGTCCTCCGGGACTAGCGGGCGGCGAGCAGTACTTC. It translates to CASSRPPGLAGGEQYF.

The DNA of the CDR3 is TGTGCCAGCAGCTTAATCGGCGGGGTCAGCTCCTATAATTCACCCCTCCACTTT. Its translation is CASSLIGGVSSYNSPLHF. This chain connects TRBV7-2 to TRBJ1-6, with D unclear. CDR1 is SGHTA, CDR2 FQGNSA, per germline. The V end was cut by 2 bases, the J end by 0 bases, with 14 bases between. This CDR3 has 18 residues.

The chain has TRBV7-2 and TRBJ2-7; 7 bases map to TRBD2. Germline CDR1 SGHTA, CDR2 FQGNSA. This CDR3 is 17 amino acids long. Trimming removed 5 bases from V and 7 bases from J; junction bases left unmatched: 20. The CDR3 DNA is TGTGCCAGCAGCCTGAGGACTAGTTCGCTCCTTCTTCAAGAGCAGTACTTC. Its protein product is CASSLRTSSLLLQEQYF.

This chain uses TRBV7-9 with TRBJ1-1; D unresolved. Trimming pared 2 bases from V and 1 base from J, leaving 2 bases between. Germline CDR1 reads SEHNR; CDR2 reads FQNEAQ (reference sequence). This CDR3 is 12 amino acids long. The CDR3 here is CASSLQNTEAFF. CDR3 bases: TGTGCCAGCAGCTTACAGAACACTGAAGCTTTCTTT.